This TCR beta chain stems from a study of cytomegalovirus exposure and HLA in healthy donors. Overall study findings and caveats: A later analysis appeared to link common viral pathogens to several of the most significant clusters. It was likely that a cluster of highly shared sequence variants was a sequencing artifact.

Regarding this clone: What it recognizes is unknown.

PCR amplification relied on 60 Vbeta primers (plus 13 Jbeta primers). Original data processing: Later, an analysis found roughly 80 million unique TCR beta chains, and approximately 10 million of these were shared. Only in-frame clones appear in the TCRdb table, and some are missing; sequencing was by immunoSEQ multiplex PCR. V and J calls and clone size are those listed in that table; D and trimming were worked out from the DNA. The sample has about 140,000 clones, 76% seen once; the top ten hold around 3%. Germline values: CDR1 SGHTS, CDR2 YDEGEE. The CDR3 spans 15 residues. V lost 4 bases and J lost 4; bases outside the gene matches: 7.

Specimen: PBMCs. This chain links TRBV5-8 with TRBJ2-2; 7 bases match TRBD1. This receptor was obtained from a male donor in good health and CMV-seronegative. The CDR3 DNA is TGTGCCAGCAGCCTGGGACAGCGAACCACCGGGGAGCTGTTTTTT. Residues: CASSLGQRTTGELFF.